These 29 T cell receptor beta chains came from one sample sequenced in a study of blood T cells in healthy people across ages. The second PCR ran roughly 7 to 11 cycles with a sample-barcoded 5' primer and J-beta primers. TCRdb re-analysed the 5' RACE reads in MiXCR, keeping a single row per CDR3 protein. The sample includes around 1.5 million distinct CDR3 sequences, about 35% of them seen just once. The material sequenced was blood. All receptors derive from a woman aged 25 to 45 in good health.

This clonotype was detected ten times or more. In DNA form, the CDR3 reads TGCGCCAGCAGCCAAGAGGGGACAGGGTTCCCAGATACGCAGTATTTT. Translated, it gives CASSQEGTGFPDTQYF. The genes are TRBV4-1 and TRBJ2-3, with 9 nucleotides matching TRBD1. The CDR3 has 16 residues. From germline, CDR1 is MGHRA and CDR2 YSYEKL. V shed 0 bases and J 4 bases; nucleotides not matched to a gene: 5.

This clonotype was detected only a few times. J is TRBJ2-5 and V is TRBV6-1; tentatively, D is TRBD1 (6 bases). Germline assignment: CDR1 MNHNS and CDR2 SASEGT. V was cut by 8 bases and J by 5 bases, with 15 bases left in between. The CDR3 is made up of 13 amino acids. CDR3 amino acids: CASGAWGPETQYF. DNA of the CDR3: TGTGCCAGCGGTGCGTGGGGGCCGGAGACCCAGTACTTC.

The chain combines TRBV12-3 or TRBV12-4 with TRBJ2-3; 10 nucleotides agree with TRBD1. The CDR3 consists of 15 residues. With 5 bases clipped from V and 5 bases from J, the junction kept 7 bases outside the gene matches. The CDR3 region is CASSPKTGGKDTQYF. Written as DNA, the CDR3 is TGTGCCAGCAGTCCAAAGACAGGGGGCAAAGATACGCAGTATTTT.

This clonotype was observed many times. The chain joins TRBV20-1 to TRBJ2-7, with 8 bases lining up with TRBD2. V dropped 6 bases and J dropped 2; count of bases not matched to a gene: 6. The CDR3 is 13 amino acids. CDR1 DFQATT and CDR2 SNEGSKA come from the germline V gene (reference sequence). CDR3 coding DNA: TGCAGTGCAACCGGGACTAGGACCTACGAGCAGTACTTC. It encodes CSATGTRTYEQYF.

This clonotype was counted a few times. CDR3 nucleotide sequence: TGTGCCAGCAACGGGGCTACACAAGAGACCCAGTACTTC. The encoded protein is CASNGATQETQYF. V gene TRBV7-8 combines with J gene TRBJ2-5; D may match TRBD1 or TRBD2 (5 bases each). Germline CDR1 reads SGHVS; CDR2 reads FQNEAQ. Deletions cut 7 bases from V and 2 bases from J, with 11 bases between. CDR3 length: 13 residues.

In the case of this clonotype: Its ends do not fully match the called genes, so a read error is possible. In DNA, the CDR3 is TGCGCCAGCAGCTACAACGGGGGGACACTATCCTACGGGCAGTACTTC. Encoded protein: CASSYNGGTLSYGQYF. The genes are TRBV5-1 and TRBJ2-7; possible D gene TRBD2, 7 bases. CDR3 length equals 16 residues. Germline assignment: CDR1 SGHRS and CDR2 YFSETQ.

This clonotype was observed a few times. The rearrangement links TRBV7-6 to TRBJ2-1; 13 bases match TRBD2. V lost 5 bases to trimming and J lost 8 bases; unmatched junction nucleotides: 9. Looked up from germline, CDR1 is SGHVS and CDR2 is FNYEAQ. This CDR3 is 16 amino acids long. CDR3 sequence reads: CASSPWTSGSGDEQFF. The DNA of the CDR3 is TGTGCCAGCAGCCCTTGGACTAGCGGGAGTGGGGATGAGCAGTTCTTC.

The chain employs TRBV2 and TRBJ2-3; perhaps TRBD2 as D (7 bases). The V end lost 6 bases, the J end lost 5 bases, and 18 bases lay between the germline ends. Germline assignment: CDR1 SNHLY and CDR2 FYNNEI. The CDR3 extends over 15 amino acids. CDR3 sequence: CASRARGGAGDTQYF. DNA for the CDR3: TGTGCCAGCAGGGCTCGCGGGGGCGCCGGAGATACGCAGTATTTT.

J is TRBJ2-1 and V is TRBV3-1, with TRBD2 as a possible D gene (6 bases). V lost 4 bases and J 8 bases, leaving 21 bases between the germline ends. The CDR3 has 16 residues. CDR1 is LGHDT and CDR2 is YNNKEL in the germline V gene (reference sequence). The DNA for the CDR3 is TGTGCCAGCAGCCTGGACTATCCCGGGGATAGGGATGAGCAGTTCTTC. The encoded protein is CASSLDYPGDRDEQFF.

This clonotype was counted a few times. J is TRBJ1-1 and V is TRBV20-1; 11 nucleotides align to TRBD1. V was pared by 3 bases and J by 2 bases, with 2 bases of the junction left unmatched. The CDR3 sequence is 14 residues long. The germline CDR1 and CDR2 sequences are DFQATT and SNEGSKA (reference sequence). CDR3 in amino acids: CSARRTGGNTEAFF. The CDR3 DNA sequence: TGCAGTGCTAGGAGGACAGGGGGCAACACTGAAGCTTTCTTT.

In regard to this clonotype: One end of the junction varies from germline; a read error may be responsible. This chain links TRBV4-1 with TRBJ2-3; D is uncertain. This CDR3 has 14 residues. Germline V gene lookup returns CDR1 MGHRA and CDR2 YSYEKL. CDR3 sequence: CASSQVVTTDTRYF. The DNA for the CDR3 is TGCGCCAGCAGCCAAGTAGTCACCACAGATACGCGGTATTTT.

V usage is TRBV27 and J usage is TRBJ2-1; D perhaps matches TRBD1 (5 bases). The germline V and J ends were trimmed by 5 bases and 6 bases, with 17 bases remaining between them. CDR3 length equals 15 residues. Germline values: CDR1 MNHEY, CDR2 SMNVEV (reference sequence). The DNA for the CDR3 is TGTGCCAGCAGTAAGACAGTTTGGAATCTCAATGAGCAGTTCTTC. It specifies CASSKTVWNLNEQFF.

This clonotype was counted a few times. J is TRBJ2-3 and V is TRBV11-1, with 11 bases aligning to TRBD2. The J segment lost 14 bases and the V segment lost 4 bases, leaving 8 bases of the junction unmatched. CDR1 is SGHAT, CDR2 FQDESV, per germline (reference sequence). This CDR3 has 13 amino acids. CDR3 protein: CASSSTSGVFRYF. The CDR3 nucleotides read TGTGCCAGCAGCTCGACTAGCGGGGTTTTCCGGTATTTT. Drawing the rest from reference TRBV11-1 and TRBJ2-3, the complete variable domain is EAEVAQSPRYKITEKSQAVAFWCDPISGHATLYWYRQILGQGPELLVQFQDESVVDDSQLPKDRFSAERLKGVDSTLKIQPAELGDSAMYLCASSSTSGVFRYFGPGTRLTVL.

The CDR3 region has the DNA TGTGCCAGCAGTGAATTGGGGACAGGGAGATCACCCCTCCACTTT. It encodes CASSELGTGRSPLHF. The rearrangement joins TRBV6-1 to TRBJ1-6; 9 bases are a match to TRBD1. V lost 2 bases and J lost 10; bases outside the gene matches: 6. This CDR3 region has 15 residues. Per germline, CDR1 MNHNS and CDR2 SASEGT.

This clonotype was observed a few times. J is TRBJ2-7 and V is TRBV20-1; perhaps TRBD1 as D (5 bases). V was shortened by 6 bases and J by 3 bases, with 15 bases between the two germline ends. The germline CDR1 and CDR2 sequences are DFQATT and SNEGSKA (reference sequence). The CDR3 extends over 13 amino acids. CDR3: CSAPKDGHYEQYF. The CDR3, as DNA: TGCAGTGCCCCAAAGGACGGACACTACGAGCAGTACTTC.

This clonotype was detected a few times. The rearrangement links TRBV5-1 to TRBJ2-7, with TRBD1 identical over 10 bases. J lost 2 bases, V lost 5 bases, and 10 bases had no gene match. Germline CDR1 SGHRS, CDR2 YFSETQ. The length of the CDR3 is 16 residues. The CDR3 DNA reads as TGCGCCAGCAGGGGACAGGGGAACTTTCCAACCTACGAGCAGTACTTC. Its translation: CASRGQGNFPTYEQYF. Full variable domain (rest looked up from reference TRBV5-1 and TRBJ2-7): KAGVTQTPRYLIKTRGQQVTLSCSPISGHRSVSWYQQTPGQGLQFLFEYFSETQRNKGNFPGRFSGRQFSNSRSEMNVSTLELGDSALYLCASRGQGNFPTYEQYFGPGTRLTVT.

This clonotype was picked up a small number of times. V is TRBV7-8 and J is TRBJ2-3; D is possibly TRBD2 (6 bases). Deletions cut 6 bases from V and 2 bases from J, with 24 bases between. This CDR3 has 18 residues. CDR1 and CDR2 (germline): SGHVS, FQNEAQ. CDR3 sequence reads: CASSAGSLVGSVTDTQYF. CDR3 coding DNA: TGTGCCAGCAGTGCGGGATCACTTGTCGGTTCGGTCACAGATACGCAGTATTTT.

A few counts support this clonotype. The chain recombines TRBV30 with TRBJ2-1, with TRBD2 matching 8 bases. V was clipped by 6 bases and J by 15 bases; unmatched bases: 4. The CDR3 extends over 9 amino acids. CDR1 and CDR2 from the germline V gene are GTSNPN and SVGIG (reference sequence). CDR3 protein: CACGTRPFF. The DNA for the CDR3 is TGTGCCTGCGGGACTAGGCCGTTCTTC.

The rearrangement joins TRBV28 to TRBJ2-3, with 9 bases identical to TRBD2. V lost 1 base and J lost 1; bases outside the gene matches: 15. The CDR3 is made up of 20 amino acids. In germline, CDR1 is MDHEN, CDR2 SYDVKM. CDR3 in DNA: TGTGCCAGCAGTTTATTTTCAGGACTAGCGCCACGCGGGGGCACAGATACGCAGTATTTT. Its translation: CASSLFSGLAPRGGTDTQYF.

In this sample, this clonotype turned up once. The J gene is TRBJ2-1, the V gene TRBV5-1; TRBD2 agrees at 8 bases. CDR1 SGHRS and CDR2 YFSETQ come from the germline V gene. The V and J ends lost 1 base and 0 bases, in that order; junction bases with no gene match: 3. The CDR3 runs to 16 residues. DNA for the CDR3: TGCGCCAGCAGCTTGAGGGCGGGAGGCTCCTACAATGAGCAGTTCTTC. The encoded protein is CASSLRAGGSYNEQFF.

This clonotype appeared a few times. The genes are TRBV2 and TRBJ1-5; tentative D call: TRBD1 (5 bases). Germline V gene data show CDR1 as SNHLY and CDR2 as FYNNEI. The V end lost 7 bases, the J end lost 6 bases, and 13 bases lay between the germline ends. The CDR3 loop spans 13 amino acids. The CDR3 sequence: CASIGREGQPQHF. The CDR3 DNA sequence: TGTGCCAGCATTGGCAGGGAAGGTCAGCCCCAGCATTTT.

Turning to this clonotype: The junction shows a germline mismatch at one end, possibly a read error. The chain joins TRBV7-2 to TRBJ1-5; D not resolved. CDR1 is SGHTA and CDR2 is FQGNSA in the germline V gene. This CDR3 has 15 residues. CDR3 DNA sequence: TGTGCCAGCAGCTTGAATATCCGAGCGGAACAGCTCCAGCATTTT. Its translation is CASSLNIRAEQLQHF. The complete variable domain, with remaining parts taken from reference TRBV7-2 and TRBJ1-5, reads GAGVSQSPSNKVTEKGKDVELRCDPISGHTALYWYRQSLGQGLEFLIYFQGNSAPDKSGLPSDRFSAERTGGSVSTLTIQRTQQEDSAVYLCASSLNIRAEQLQHFGDGTRLSIL.

The chain's CDR3 is CASSQGGGRGKAYEQYF. The CDR3 DNA reads as TGCGCCAGCAGCCAAGGGGGGGGCCGCGGGAAGGCCTACGAGCAGTACTTC. J is TRBJ2-7 and V is TRBV4-1, with D perhaps TRBD2 (7 bases). The V end was cut by 1 base, the J end by 2 bases, with 18 bases between. Germline assignment: CDR1 MGHRA and CDR2 YSYEKL. The CDR3 has 17 amino acids.

The CDR3 sequence: CASSLAPPGTSDNNEQFF. The CDR3 DNA is TGTGCCAGCAGCTTAGCGCCCCCCGGGACTAGCGACAACAATGAGCAGTTCTTC. V gene TRBV11-1 combines with J gene TRBJ2-1; the match to TRBD2 covers 10 bases. With V trimmed by 0 bases and J by 5 bases, 10 bases remained unmatched. The CDR3 is made up of 18 amino acids. CDR1 SGHAT and CDR2 FQDESV come from the germline V gene (reference sequence).

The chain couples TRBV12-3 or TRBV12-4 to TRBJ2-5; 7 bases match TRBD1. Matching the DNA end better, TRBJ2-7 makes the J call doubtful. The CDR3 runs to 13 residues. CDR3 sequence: CASSFTGAVEQYF. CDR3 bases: TGTGCCAGCAGTTTTACAGGGGCTGTCGAGCAGTACTTC.

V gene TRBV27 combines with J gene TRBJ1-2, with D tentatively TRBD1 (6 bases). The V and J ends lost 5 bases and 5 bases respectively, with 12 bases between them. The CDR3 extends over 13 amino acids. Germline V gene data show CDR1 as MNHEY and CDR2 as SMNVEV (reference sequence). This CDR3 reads CASSIGQTYGYTF. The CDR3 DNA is TGTGCCAGCAGTATCGGACAGACTTATGGCTACACCTTC.

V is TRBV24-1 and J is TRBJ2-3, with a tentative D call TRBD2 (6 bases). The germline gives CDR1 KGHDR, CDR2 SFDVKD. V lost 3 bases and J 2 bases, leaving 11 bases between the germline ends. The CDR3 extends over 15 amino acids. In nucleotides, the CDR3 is TGTGCCACCAGTGATGTTAGCGGATCCACAGATACGCAGTATTTT. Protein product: CATSDVSGSTDTQYF.

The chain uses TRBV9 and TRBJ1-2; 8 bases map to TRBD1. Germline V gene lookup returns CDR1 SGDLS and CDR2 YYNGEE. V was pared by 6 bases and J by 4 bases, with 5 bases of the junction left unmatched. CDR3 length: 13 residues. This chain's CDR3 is CASNQGAGYGYTF. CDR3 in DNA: TGTGCCAGCAATCAGGGGGCGGGCTATGGCTACACCTTC.

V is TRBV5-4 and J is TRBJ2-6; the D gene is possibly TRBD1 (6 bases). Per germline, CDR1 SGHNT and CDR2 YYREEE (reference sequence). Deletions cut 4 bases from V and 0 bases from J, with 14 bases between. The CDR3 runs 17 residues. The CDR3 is CASSPSTGPSGANVLTF. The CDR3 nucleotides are TGTGCCAGCAGCCCCTCGACAGGTCCCTCTGGGGCCAACGTCCTGACTTTC. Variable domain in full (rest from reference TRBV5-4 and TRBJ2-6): ETGVTQSPTHLIKTRGQQVTLRCSSQSGHNTVSWYQQALGQGPQFIFQYYREEENGRGNFPPRFSGLQFPNYSSELNVNALELDDSALYLCASSPSTGPSGANVLTFGAGSRLTVL.